This T cell receptor beta chain was sequenced in a study of T cell responses to AZD1222 COVID-19 vaccine (TCRdb year 2021). Broadly, across the study: A total of approximately 240 trial participants underwent TCR sequencing, of whom around 200 received two doses of AZD1222 and about 25 received two doses of the MenACWY control vaccine. Trial participants were enrolled by age into subgroups of 18-55, 56-69 and 70-plus years, and around 150, 29 and 61 TCR-sequenced participants, respectively, were included in these subgroups. What the study reported, not specific to this receptor: Most participants were white British and females outnumbered males, and the authors suggested that clonal diversity may have been underestimated. The 56-69-year group was small, and its depth increase did not reach significance, likely because of low power. Reportedly, close to half of the unique spike-specific TCRs recognized epitopes lying outside the regions that are mutated in the B.1.351 and B.1.1.7 variants. Spike-specific TCR breadth and depth rose significantly after two AZD1222 doses compared with day 0 and with MenACWY recipients. The whole spike protein was spanned by vaccine-associated CD4 TCRs, and dominant responses were seen in regions 160-218 and 743-854. Conclusions about previously exposed vaccinees are limited because only a handful of AZD1222 recipients were SARS-CoV-2 seropositive at baseline. No day 14 peak-response samples were available, so repertoires were characterized only after the peak T cell response.

The CDR3 regions of human TCRbeta chains were analyzed by immunosequencing. Processing in the source paper ran as follows. TCRs in the repertoires were compared against a reference library of SARS-CoV-2-specific TCRs that had been generated with the MIRA antigen-specificity platform. Breadth was defined as the fraction of unique TCRs that were SARS-CoV-2-associated. Depth was defined as the fraction of total T cells that were SARS-CoV-2-associated. Using the MIRA data, every spike-specific TCR was mapped to the spike region that the TCR reacted to and assigned to either a CD4 or a CD8 class. Log10-transformed breadth and depth values were compared by one-way ANOVA with Sidak's multiple comparisons tests. TCRdb carries this immuneACCESS record with in-frame sequences only. Its versions omit some clonotypes, under half of them owing to an unresolved V gene in the studies checked, with the rest unexplained. The D gene and trimming were derived from the DNA, and the V and J assignments and clone size from that table. This sample comprises roughly 190,000 clones, approximately 90% of them detected only once. Roughly 3.5% of the sample goes to the ten largest clones.

This clone was seen only a few times. The specificity of this receptor is unknown. No much larger clone exists at a distance of one base, and base qualities are not known. Reading the label with the study, this specimen's time point is: about 28 days (+/-7) after the second vaccine dose. Because spike-specific TCR depth and breadth did not differ between the two schedules, AZD1222 recipients who got a second dose at roughly 4 weeks were pooled with those who got a second dose at roughly 12 weeks. Vaccinee samples were obtained from the UK trials COV001 and COV002, which included a single-blind randomized controlled phase 2/3 trial of AZD1222 (ChAdOx1 nCoV-19) in healthy adults. For TCRbeta chain sequencing, PBMC samples were collected from trial participants at day 0 and at day 28 after the second dose. This TCR was recovered from an adult who received the AZD1222 COVID-19 vaccine. Source: peripheral blood, taken 28 days after the second AZD1222 dose.

The CDR3 sequence is CASSQAQGGYGYTF. The DNA sequence follows: TGTGCCAGCAGCCAAGCACAGGGCGGCTATGGCTACACCTTC. Recombination joined TRBV4-2 with TRBJ1-2; the D gene is perhaps TRBD1, from 6 matching bases. V is clipped by 1 base and J by 4 bases, and the sequence between their germline boundaries is 10 bases long. Via the germline V gene, CDR1 is LGHNA and CDR2 YNFKEQ. The CDR3 has 14 amino acids, counting the end cysteine and phenylalanine. The sequence is cut down to CDR3 DNA, 42 bases in frame from base 1.